The 27 T cell receptor beta chains given below trace back to one sample, sequenced in a study of blood T cells in healthy people across ages. The use of a sample-barcoded 5' primer and a J-beta primer mix characterized a second PCR of roughly 6 to 12 cycles. TCRdb analysed the 5' RACE reads with MiXCR anew, one entry per CDR3 protein. The sample holds about 770,000 distinct CDR3 sequences, under 45% seen once. The specimen was blood. Source of these receptors: a man aged 60-69 years in good health.

This clonotype was seen ten or more times. The rearrangement joins TRBV5-1 to TRBJ2-1; a possible D gene is TRBD1 (5 bases). Trimming stripped 2 bases from V and 3 bases from J, with 9 bases between. The CDR3 runs to 14 residues. Germline CDR1 is SGHRS and CDR2 is YFSETQ. The CDR3 region is CASSLGVVYNEQFF. In DNA, the CDR3 is TGCGCCAGCAGCTTAGGGGTAGTCTACAATGAGCAGTTCTTC.

This clonotype has more than one count but fewer than ten. The V call is TRBV20-1, the J call TRBJ2-1; 10 positions match TRBD1. The J segment lost 3 bases and the V segment lost 1 base, leaving 9 bases of the junction unmatched. The CDR3 spans 17 residues. From germline, CDR1 is DFQATT and CDR2 SNEGSKA (reference sequence). CDR3 coding DNA: TGCAGTGCTAGAGGGGGAATGAGGACAGGGGGCTACAATGAGCAGTTCTTC. It specifies CSARGGMRTGGYNEQFF.

This clonotype was recorded at least ten times. The V gene is TRBV18, the J gene TRBJ2-3; D is ambiguous. Deletions cut 0 bases from V and 0 bases from J, with 1 base between. This CDR3 is built from 13 residues. Germline loops: CDR1 KGHSH, CDR2 LQKENI. The CDR3 sequence is CASSPPSTDTQYF. Written as DNA, the CDR3 is TGTGCCAGCTCACCACCAAGCACAGATACGCAGTATTTT.

The chain couples TRBV18 to TRBJ1-2; D might be TRBD1 (5 bases). Germline V lookup: CDR1 KGHSH, CDR2 LQKENI. The V gene lost 5 bases and the J gene lost 4 bases, with 17 bases spanning the gap. The CDR3 extends over 15 amino acids. CDR3 in DNA: TGTGCCAGCTCAAAGAACCTCGGGACTGGCTATGGCTACACCTTC. Amino acids: CASSKNLGTGYGYTF.

A few counts support this clonotype. The CDR3 nucleotides are TGTGCCAGCAGACCTGGGACAGGGGGAGACGAGCAGTACTTC. It translates to CASRPGTGGDEQYF. The chain has TRBV6-6 and TRBJ2-7; 11 nucleotides align to TRBD1. CDR1 is MNHNY and CDR2 is SVGAGI in the germline V gene (reference sequence). With 6 bases clipped from V and 5 bases from J, the junction kept 6 bases outside the gene matches. The CDR3 runs 14 residues.

The J gene is TRBJ1-6, the V gene TRBV6-5; D possibly matches TRBD1 or TRBD2 (5 bases each). The closer fit of TRBJ2-5 to the DNA end suggests the J call may be wrong. Germline V lookup: CDR1 MNHEY, CDR2 SVGAGI. The CDR3 runs 16 residues. The DNA of the CDR3 is TGTGCCAGCAGGGGACGAGCGGACCCGGGTCGAGAGACCCAGTACTTC. Translating it yields CASRGRADPGRETQYF.

This clonotype was counted only a few times. The chain carries TRBV25-1 and TRBJ2-5; TRBD2 is a possible D gene (5 bases). The CDR3 has 17 amino acids. The V end lost 2 bases, the J end lost 2 bases, and 18 bases lay between the germline ends. The germline gives CDR1 MGHDK, CDR2 SYGVNS. The CDR3 region is CASSEPLPAPGQETQYF. The CDR3 nucleotides read TGTGCCAGCAGTGAACCTCTTCCAGCGCCGGGGCAAGAGACCCAGTACTTC.

The chain employs TRBV2 and TRBJ1-2, with D hard to call. This CDR3 has 13 residues. The V end was cut by 3 bases, the J end by 8 bases, with 13 bases between. Germline V gene data show CDR1 as SNHLY and CDR2 as FYNNEI. The CDR3 reads CASSDLAEGGYTF. In nucleotides, the CDR3 is TGTGCCAGCAGTGATTTGGCAGAGGGCGGCTACACCTTC.

This clonotype was observed a few times. The chain uses TRBV5-1 and TRBJ2-1; 10 nucleotides align to TRBD1. The CDR3 runs to 16 residues. Germline V gene lookup returns CDR1 SGHRS and CDR2 YFSETQ. After removal of 6 bases from V and 4 bases from J, the junction contained 10 bases not matched to a gene. CDR3: CASNQGPGQGYNEQFF. The CDR3 DNA reads as TGCGCCAGCAACCAAGGGCCGGGACAGGGGTACAATGAGCAGTTCTTC.

This clonotype was recorded many times. The gene calls are TRBV3-1 and TRBJ2-3; D unclear. The germline gives CDR1 LGHDT, CDR2 YNNKEL (reference sequence). The V end lost 1 base, the J end lost 5 bases, and 4 bases lay between the germline ends. The CDR3 spans 12 residues. CDR3 loop: CASSQVGDTQYF. CDR3 coding DNA: TGTGCCAGCAGCCAAGTGGGAGATACGCAGTATTTT.

This chain connects TRBV27 to TRBJ2-1; D is perhaps TRBD2 (6 bases). The tail of the sequence fits TRBJ2-7 better, so the J call may be wrong. Germline V gene sequence: CDR1 MNHEY, CDR2 SMNVEV (reference sequence). The CDR3 consists of 16 residues. CDR3 sequence reads: CASSLEGHSSYDEQYF. CDR3 bases: TGTGCCAGCAGTTTGGAGGGCCACAGCTCCTACGATGAGCAGTACTTC.

In its sample, this clonotype was seen a few times. V usage is TRBV20-1 and J usage is TRBJ2-7; possible D gene TRBD1, 6 bases. The germline gives CDR1 DFQATT, CDR2 SNEGSKA (reference sequence). CDR3 size: 14 residues. Trimming cost V 6 bases and J 4 bases, with 19 bases left between them. In DNA, the CDR3 is TGCAGTGCATACGAACCGGGGACATTATACGAGCAGTACTTC. This sequence encodes CSAYEPGTLYEQYF.

This clonotype was counted between two and nine times. The V and J genes are TRBV27 and TRBJ2-4; no clear D. The last part of the DNA fits TRBJ2-7 better; the J call may be wrong. This CDR3 contains 12 residues. Germline V gene data show CDR1 as MNHEY and CDR2 as SMNVEV (reference sequence). Here the CDR3 reads CASRAPTYEQYF. The CDR3 DNA follows: TGTGCCAGCAGGGCCCCAACTTACGAGCAGTACTTC.

This clonotype was counted between two and nine times. This rearrangement joins TRBV2 to TRBJ2-5, with 7 bases aligning to TRBD1. CDR1 and CDR2 (germline): SNHLY, FYNNEI. J lost 5 bases, V lost 3 bases, and 9 bases had no gene match. The CDR3 runs to 15 residues. The CDR3 DNA follows: TGTGCCAGCAGTGATGTTAGGGGGCTTCGGGAGACCCAGTACTTC. Translation: CASSDVRGLRETQYF.

This sequence joins TRBV6-2 or TRBV6-3 and TRBJ2-5; 9 positions match TRBD1. V lost 5 bases and J lost 0; bases outside the gene matches: 13. CDR3 length equals 18 residues. Germline lookup yields CDR1 MNHEY and CDR2 SVGEGT. Here the CDR3 DNA reads TGTGCCAGCAGTCTGGACAGGGGTAAGGTGGGAAACCAAGAGACCCAGTACTTC. It specifies CASSLDRGKVGNQETQYF.

The chain is built from TRBV3-1 and TRBJ2-7, with 12 bases lining up with TRBD2. The length of the CDR3 is 16 residues. The ends lost 5 bases at V and 2 bases at J; junction bases unmatched: 7. Per germline, CDR1 LGHDT and CDR2 YNNKEL (reference sequence). CDR3 residues: CASSTRLAGVTYEQYF. In nucleotides, the CDR3 is TGTGCCAGCAGCACGAGACTAGCGGGGGTAACCTACGAGCAGTACTTC.

On this clonotype: The junction differs from germline at one of its ends, possibly a read error. The rearrangement links TRBV28 to TRBJ2-7, with D possibly being TRBD1 or TRBD2 (5 bases each). CDR1 is MDHEN, CDR2 SYDVKM, per germline. This CDR3 contains 12 residues. In DNA, the CDR3 is TGTGCCGGCAGTTTCCCGGGGCTCGAGCAGTACTTC. Translating it yields CAGSFPGLEQYF.

The V and J genes are TRBV20-1 and TRBJ2-3, with 7 bases aligning to TRBD2. This CDR3 is 13 amino acids long. Germline V CDR1 and CDR2: DFQATT, SNEGSKA (reference sequence). The junction had 4 bases not matched to a gene; V was cut back by 5 bases and J by 2 bases. CDR3 loop: CSAPRGVTDTQYF. The CDR3 nucleotides read TGCAGTGCTCCACGGGGGGTCACAGATACGCAGTATTTT.

Only a few counts were recorded for this clonotype. The rearrangement uses TRBV4-3 and TRBJ1-2; 8 nucleotides agree with TRBD1. The germline gives CDR1 LGHNA, CDR2 YSLEER. The length of the CDR3 is 16 residues. The V gene end was trimmed by 4 bases and the J gene end by 2 bases; junction bases not matched to a gene: 9. CDR3 DNA: TGCGCCAGCAGCCGATCTCTGGGACAGGCGAACTATGGCTACACCTTC. This translates into CASSRSLGQANYGYTF.

The chain links TRBV10-1 to TRBJ2-7, with 8 bases aligning to TRBD2. J lost 9 bases, V lost 3 bases, and 10 bases had no gene match. Per germline, CDR1 WNHNN and CDR2 SYGVQD (reference sequence). CDR3 length equals 14 residues. The CDR3 here is CASSDSGSGAVQYF. DNA for the CDR3: TGCGCCAGCAGTGATTCGGGTAGCGGGGCAGTGCAGTACTTC.

The CDR3 sequence: CASSKTQTVLTF. As DNA, the CDR3 is TGTGCCAGCAGCAAGACCCAGACGGTCCTGACTTTC. The rearrangement joins TRBV21-1 to TRBJ2-6. TRBV21-1 is a listed pseudogene. This CDR3 has 12 amino acids.

The chain links TRBV7-9 to TRBJ2-1; TRBD2 matches 7 bases. V gave up 5 bases and J gave up 6 bases; unmatched junction bases: 4. CDR1 is SEHNR, CDR2 FQNEAQ, per germline (reference sequence). The CDR3 is 13 amino acids. The chain's CDR3 is CASSQTSTNEQFF. The CDR3 DNA sequence: TGTGCCAGCAGCCAGACTAGCACCAATGAGCAGTTCTTC. The whole variable domain, filled in from reference TRBV7-9 and TRBJ2-1, reads DTGVSQNPRHKITKRGQNVTFRCDPISEHNRLYWYRQTLGQGPEFLTYFQNEAQLEKSRLLSDRFSAERPKGSFSTLEIQRTEQGDSAMYLCASSQTSTNEQFFGPGTRLTVL.

The J gene is TRBJ1-1, the V gene TRBV29-1; D call uncertain. There are 11 residues in the CDR3. Germline CDR1 is SQVTM and CDR2 is ANQGSEA. V was trimmed by 0 bases and J by 6 bases, leaving 5 bases between them. In nucleotides, the CDR3 is TGCAGCGTTGAAGAAGGACCTGAAGCTTTCTTT. It encodes CSVEEGPEAFF. Complete variable domain (other parts from reference TRBV29-1 and TRBJ1-1): SAVISQKPSRDICQRGTSLTIQCQVDSQVTMMFWYRQQPGQSLTLIATANQGSEATYESGFVIDKFPISRPNLTFSTLTVSNMSPEDSSIYLCSVEEGPEAFFGQGTRLTVV.

The rearrangement uses TRBV21-1 and TRBJ2-4; the table's D gene call, TRBD1, was not cross checked with the DNA. TRBV21-1 is termed a pseudogene. The CDR3 extends over 17 amino acids. The DNA for the CDR3 is TGTGCCAGCAGCAAAGGTCCCATTAGCCTAGCCAAAAACATTCAGTACTTC. Its protein product is CASSKGPISLAKNIQYF.

The rearrangement uses TRBV5-1 and TRBJ2-5; D is possibly TRBD1 (6 bases). The assigned J gene may be wrong: the sequence end matches TRBJ2-7 better. Per the germline V gene, CDR1 is SGHRS and CDR2 is YFSETQ. The CDR3 spans 13 residues. The CDR3 protein is CASTGQSTGEQYF. The CDR3 coding sequence is TGCGCCAGCACTGGACAGTCTACAGGCGAGCAGTACTTC.

V usage is TRBV7-8 and J usage is TRBJ1-1, with D tentatively TRBD1 (5 bases). Germline-derived CDR1 and CDR2 are SGHVS and FQNEAQ. The CDR3 is made up of 14 amino acids. V was clipped by 0 bases and J by 3 bases, with 8 bases between them. CDR3 sequence (DNA): TGTGCCAGCAGCTTAGCTACGGGACACACTGAAGCTTTCTTT. Amino acid sequence: CASSLATGHTEAFF.

This chain joins TRBV24-1 and TRBJ2-3; TRBD2 is a possible D gene (5 bases). The CDR3 is made up of 15 amino acids. Germline values: CDR1 KGHDR, CDR2 SFDVKD. V lost 4 bases and J lost 5, with 15 bases in between. CDR3 in amino acids: CATSDRDGAVDTQYF. CDR3 bases: TGTGCCACCAGTGACCGGGATGGAGCGGTAGATACGCAGTATTTT.